Listed below are T cell receptor beta chains from one sample, sequenced in a study of blood T cells in healthy people across ages. TCRdb analysed the 5' RACE reads with MiXCR anew, one entry per CDR3 protein. This sample has under 700,000 distinct CDR3 sequences, with more than 20% found just once. This sample also belongs to another study, concerning T cells of mothers and their children.

Material: blood. Receptors were obtained from a boy younger than 18 in good health. Each CDR3 is given with its conserved first and last residue. The order of the fields is J gene, V gene, clone size, D gene, CDR3 protein, CDR3 DNA. The D gene is left open where the match is weak. Only part of the rows carry a size: once, few, many, or a class if the clone is expanded.

j_gene: TRBJ2-7
v_gene: TRBV2
abundance: .
d_gene: .
CDR3aa: CAIFLGRGEQHF
CDR3nt: TGTGCCATCTTTCTTGGCAGGGGCGAGCAGCACTTC

j_gene: TRBJ1-1
v_gene: TRBV6-5
abundance: .
d_gene: .
CDR3aa: CASSTRALRTEAFF
CDR3nt: TGTGCCAGCAGTACCAGGGCACTTAGAACTGAAGCTTTCTTT

j_gene: TRBJ2-3
v_gene: TRBV7-2
abundance: few
d_gene: TRBD2
CDR3aa: CASSLAIPLAGGYTDTQYF
CDR3nt: TGTGCCAGCAGCTTAGCCATCCCCCTAGCGGGGGGATACACAGATACGCAGTATTTT

j_gene: TRBJ2-7
v_gene: TRBV27
abundance: few
d_gene: .
CDR3aa: CASSFGTDTYEQYF
CDR3nt: TGTGCCAGCAGTTTCGGAACGGACACCTACGAGCAGTACTTC

j_gene: TRBJ2-7
v_gene: TRBV20-1
abundance: once
d_gene: .
CDR3aa: CSARAPNYEQYF
CDR3nt: TGCAGTGCTAGAGCACCGAACTACGAGCAGTACTTC

j_gene: TRBJ2-1
v_gene: TRBV7-2
abundance: .
d_gene: TRBD2
CDR3aa: CASSLVPRTSGRPQQFF
CDR3nt: TGTGCCAGCAGCTTAGTCCCCCGGACTAGCGGGAGGCCTCAGCAGTTCTTC

j_gene: TRBJ2-7
v_gene: TRBV28
abundance: many
d_gene: .
CDR3aa: CASSLYRGPYEQYF
CDR3nt: TGTGCCAGCAGCCTATACCGGGGTCCCTACGAGCAGTACTTC

j_gene: TRBJ2-2
v_gene: TRBV29-1
abundance: once
d_gene: .
CDR3aa: CGVEDPTITGELFF
CDR3nt: TGCGGCGTTGAAGATCCCACTATAACCGGGGAGCTGTTTTTT

j_gene: TRBJ2-7
v_gene: TRBV28
abundance: many
d_gene: TRBD1
CDR3aa: CASSSTGTGSYEQYF
CDR3nt: TGTGCCAGCAGCTCCACCGGGACAGGGTCCTACGAGCAGTACTTC

j_gene: TRBJ2-5
v_gene: TRBV12-3/TRBV12-4
abundance: .
d_gene: .
CDR3aa: CACRTVQETQYF
CDR3nt: TGTGCCTGCCGGACAGTCCAAGAGACCCAGTACTTC

j_gene: TRBJ1-2
v_gene: TRBV27
abundance: .
d_gene: TRBD1
CDR3aa: CASSSDRDSNYGYTF
CDR3nt: TGTGCCAGCAGTTCCGACAGGGATTCTAACTATGGCTACACCTTC

j_gene: TRBJ2-7
v_gene: TRBV7-9
abundance: .
d_gene: TRBD2
CDR3aa: CASSSTGTSGPRVVYEQYF
CDR3nt: TGTGCCAGCAGCTCAACCGGGACTAGCGGCCCCAGGGTCGTCTACGAGCAGTACTTC

j_gene: TRBJ1-5
v_gene: TRBV7-8
abundance: many
d_gene: .
CDR3aa: CASSLAGFNQPQHF
CDR3nt: TGTGCCAGCAGCTTAGCAGGGTTCAATCAGCCCCAGCATTTT

j_gene: TRBJ2-5
v_gene: TRBV4-1
abundance: .
d_gene: TRBD2
CDR3aa: CASSQGGGRARQETQYF
CDR3nt: TGCGCCAGCAGCCAAGGCGGCGGGAGGGCCAGGCAAGAGACCCAGTACTTC